The next 9 T cell receptor beta chains were all read from a single sample in a study of PD-L1 blockade in urothelial cancer. Described time point: peripheral blood 6 weeks after treatment start. Assay used: immunoSEQ multiplex PCR; TCRdb lists only in-frame clones, some missing. The table has 15,000 to 20,000 clones, approximately 83% seen once. The sample was PBMCs, taken around atezolizumab (anti-PD-L1) treatment. The receptors shown here come from a man aged 45-60 years with urothelial cancer.

Concerning this clone: An end of the junction does not agree with germline; a read error may underlie this. The V call is TRBV6-1, the J call TRBJ2-5; 14 positions agree with TRBD2. The CDR3 runs to 16 residues. Germline values: CDR1 MNHNS, CDR2 SASEGT. CDR3 region: CASSAGLAGGQETQYF. CDR3 nucleotide sequence: TGTGCCAGCAGTGCCGGACTAGCGGGAGGTCAAGAAACCCAGTACTTC.

This clone was seen just once. J is TRBJ1-1 and V is TRBV11-3; D not certain. The CDR3 has 13 residues. Germline CDR1 SGHNT, CDR2 YENEEA. Trimming shortened V by 6 bases and J by 2 bases, and 10 bases separated the two germline ends. The CDR3 coding sequence is TGTGCCAGCAGGGGAGGCATTAACACTGAAGCTTTCTTT. Protein: CASRGGINTEAFF.

J is TRBJ1-6 and V is TRBV7-8; D not resolved. Germline CDR1 and CDR2: SGHVS and FQNEAQ. The CDR3 has 13 residues. V was cut by 4 bases and J by 9 bases, with 10 bases left in between. In nucleotides, the CDR3 is TGTGCCAGCAGCTCCCTCAGCGGTTCACCCCTCCACTTT. It translates to CASSSLSGSPLHF.

The V gene is TRBV21-1, the J gene TRBJ1-1; the listed D gene, TRBD1, was not tested against the DNA. TRBV21-1 is classified as a pseudogene. This CDR3 comprises 16 residues. CDR3 sequence reads: CASSKGTGALNTEAFF. As DNA, the CDR3 is TGTGCCAGCAGCAAGGGGACAGGGGCCCTGAACACTGAAGCTTTCTTT.

This clone was seen a handful of times. The chain carries TRBV27 and TRBJ2-3; D possibly corresponds to TRBD1 (5 bases). Germline assignment: CDR1 MNHEY and CDR2 SMNVEV (reference sequence). V was shortened by 2 bases and J by 0 bases, with 9 bases between the two germline ends. CDR3 length equals 15 residues. The chain's CDR3 is CASSLIGASTDTQYF. The CDR3, as DNA: TGTGCCAGCAGTTTAATAGGGGCAAGCACAGATACGCAGTATTTT.

This clone was seen a single time. V and J are TRBV19 and TRBJ2-1, with D possibly matching TRBD1 (5 bases). This CDR3 region has 16 residues. With 7 bases removed from V and 1 base from J, the gap between germline ends came to 17 bases. Germline V gene lookup returns CDR1 LNHDA and CDR2 SQIVND (reference sequence). The DNA for the CDR3 is TGTGCCAGTACCCCCCTGCCAGGGTTGTCCTACAATGAGCAGTTCTTC. Translation gives CASTPLPGLSYNEQFF.

V is TRBV5-1 and J is TRBJ1-1, with 9 bases fitting TRBD1. The V gene end was trimmed by 0 bases and the J gene end by 0 bases; junction bases not matched to a gene: 0. The CDR3 contains 15 residues. Germline-derived CDR1 and CDR2 are SGHRS and YFSETQ. The CDR3 coding sequence is TGCGCCAGCAGCTTGGGGGACAGGGTGAACACTGAAGCTTTCTTT. As protein: CASSLGDRVNTEAFF.

This chain links TRBV12-5 with TRBJ1-1; possible D gene TRBD1, 6 bases. The germline V gene has CDR1 LGHNT and CDR2 FRNRAP. The length of the CDR3 is 13 residues. Trimming shortened V by 6 bases and J by 10 bases, and 18 bases separated the two germline ends. CDR3 sequence reads: CASGPLGGLRAFF. The CDR3 coding sequence is TGTGCTAGTGGACCCTTGGGGGGGCTGAGAGCTTTCTTT.

The chain uses TRBV27 and TRBJ2-3; D is possibly TRBD2 (8 bases). Per the germline V gene, CDR1 is MNHEY and CDR2 is SMNVEV (reference sequence). This CDR3 contains 16 residues. V was pared by 4 bases and J by 2 bases, with 16 bases between. The CDR3 DNA reads TGTGCCAGCAGTTCAGGGGGACTAGACTTCACAGATACGCAGTATTTT. It encodes CASSSGGLDFTDTQYF.